These T cell receptor beta chains were read from a single sample in a study of blood T cells in healthy people across ages. MiXCR was run by TCRdb on the 5' RACE reads, yielding one entry per CDR3 protein. The top ten clones hold about 3% of a sample with some 850,000 distinct CDR3 sequences, 20% to 30% of them seen once. The same sample was also studied in work on T cells of mothers and their children.

Source material: blood. The receptors originated from a boy between 10 and 17 years old in good health. The CDR3 runs from the conserved cysteine through the conserved F or W. A D gene is named only where the DNA matches it firmly. The size field is filled for only some rows; it gives once, few, many or a size class.

TRBD1	.	TRBJ2-5	TRBV10-3	TGTGCCACTTCGGGACAGGGGGGGACCCAGTACTTC	CATSGQGGTQYF
TRBD2	.	TRBJ2-3	TRBV12-3/TRBV12-4	TGTGCCAGCAGTTCCCAGGGGGGAGCGGGAGGAGATACGCAGTATTTT	CASSSQGGAGGDTQYF
TRBD2	few	TRBJ2-7	TRBV6-5	TGTGCCAGCAGTCGCGGGGGGAACTACGAGCAGTACTTC	CASSRGGNYEQYF
.	.	TRBJ1-2	TRBV18	TGTGCCAGCGCGGCCAACGCTAACTATGGCTACACCTTC	CASAANANYGYTF
.	.	TRBJ1-4	TRBV27	TGTGCCAGCAGTTTACCAGGGCCCACAACTAATGAAAAACTGTTTTTT	CASSLPGPTTNEKLFF
.	many	TRBJ2-7	TRBV2	TGTGCCAGCAGTGCGTCGGAGGCCTACGAGCAGTACTTC	CASSASEAYEQYF
.	.	TRBJ2-3	TRBV11-2	TGTGCCAGCAGTCAGTCGTTAGGGGATACGCAGTATTTT	CASSQSLGDTQYF
TRBD1	.	TRBJ1-3	TRBV6-5	TGTGCCAGCATTGTACTTCAGGGGGGAAAAAGAAACACCATATATTTT	CASIVLQGGKRNTIYF
.	.	TRBJ2-3	TRBV29-1	TGCAGCGTTGTAGCGCCCAGCACAGATACGCAGTATTTT	CSVVAPSTDTQYF
TRBD1	.	TRBJ2-3	TRBV24-1	TGTGCCACCAGTGAAAGAGGGACAGCTAGCACAGATACGCAGTATTTT	CATSERGTASTDTQYF
.	few	TRBJ2-7	TRBV29-1	TGCAGCGTCCAACCGGTAGTAAGGACCTACGAGCAGTACTTC	CSVQPVVRTYEQYF
.	.	TRBJ2-5	TRBV29-1	TGCAGTGCCCAACAGGGAGTCGGAGAGACCCAGTACTTC	CSAQQGVGETQYF
TRBD1	.	TRBJ1-2	TRBV19	TGTGCCAGTAGGGTCCCGGGACAGGTTGTTGGCTACACCTTC	CASRVPGQVVGYTF
TRBD1	.	TRBJ2-7	TRBV20-1	TGCAGTGCTGCAGATCATTTCCGGGACAGCGCTGGGGAGCAGTACTTC	CSAADHFRDSAGEQYF
.	.	TRBJ1-2	TRBV7-2	TGTGCCAGCAGCTTAGACCAGGGATTCTATGGCTACACCTTC	CASSLDQGFYGYTF
.	.	TRBJ2-5	TRBV3-1	TGTGCCAGCAGCCCCCCCGGGGCACTAGTTAAGCAGTACTTC	CASSPPGALVKQYF
TRBD1	.	TRBJ2-6	TRBV5-1	TGCGCCAGCAGCTCAGGGGGGACAGGGGCCACTGGGGCCAACGTCCTGACTTTC	CASSSGGTGATGANVLTF
.	few	TRBJ2-1	TRBV2	TGTGCCAGCAGTGATGCACGGAGATGGGGCGTCTACAATGAGCAGTTCTTC	CASSDARRWGVYNEQFF
TRBD1	.	TRBJ1-2	TRBV4-2	TGTGCCAGCAGCCAACAGGGACAGGGGGCTAATGGCTACACCTTC	CASSQQGQGANGYTF
.	.	TRBJ2-5	TRBV7-8	TGTGCCAGCAGCTCCCGAGCGGGCCAAGAGACCCAGTACTTC	CASSSRAGQETQYF
TRBD2	few	TRBJ2-4	TRBV4-2	TGTGCCAGCAGCCAAGAGGCTAGCGGGGGAGTAGCCAAAAACATTCAGTACTTC	CASSQEASGGVAKNIQYF
.	.	TRBJ1-5	TRBV6-1	TGTGCCAGCAGTGAAGCGCTCAGAAATCAGCCCCAGCATTTT	CASSEALRNQPQHF
.	.	TRBJ1-1	TRBV14	TGTGCCAGCAGCCAAGAATTACGGTTCACTGAAGCTTTCTTT	CASSQELRFTEAFF
.	.	TRBJ1-2	TRBV7-9	TGTGCCAGCAGCTTAGTCGACCTCATCCGGGGTCTAGCTAACTATGGCTACACCTTC	CASSLVDLIRGLANYGYTF
.	.	TRBJ2-7	TRBV29-1	TGCAGCGTTGAAAGCGGGCAGTCCTACGAGCAGTACTTC	CSVESGQSYEQYF
.	.	TRBJ2-2	TRBV2	TGTGCCAGCAGTGAGGAGGGGGACACCGGGGAGCTGTTTTTT	CASSEEGDTGELFF
TRBD2	few	TRBJ2-5	TRBV27	TGTGCCAGCAGTCCAATAGCGGGGGGCCGTGGGACCCAGTACTTC	CASSPIAGGRGTQYF
.	few	TRBJ2-5	TRBV7-7	TGTGCCAGCAGCTTAAAATGGGCACCCCAAGAGACCCAGTACTTC	CASSLKWAPQETQYF
.	few	TRBJ2-7	TRBV12-3/TRBV12-4	TGTGCCAGCAGTTTGAGGATCAGGGTCCCCGAGCAGTACTTC	CASSLRIRVPEQYF
.	few	TRBJ1-2	TRBV7-9	TGTGCCAGCAGCCAGGGACGCACGGGATTAACGGGGGGCTACACCTTC	CASSQGRTGLTGGYTF
.	.	TRBJ2-5	TRBV2	TGTGCCAGCAGCGGGCCGGTTTTCTTC	CASSGPVFF
TRBD1	.	TRBJ1-1	TRBV10-3	TGTGCCATCAGTGAGGGAGAGGGGGCGGCAGCTTTCTTT	CAISEGEGAAAFF
TRBD1	.	TRBJ2-4	TRBV6-5	TGTGCCAGCAGTTACGCAAGGGACAGGGTAAACATTCAGTACTTC	CASSYARDRVNIQYF
.	.	TRBJ2-3	TRBV18	TGTGCCAGCTCACCACCAGTCAGGGTCACAGATACGCAGTATTTT	CASSPPVRVTDTQYF
.	few	TRBJ2-5	TRBV10-3	TGTGCCATCAGGTACAGGGTTGGGGAGACCCAGTACTTC	CAIRYRVGETQYF
TRBD2	.	TRBJ2-5	TRBV5-1	TGCGCCAGCAGCTCCAGCGGGGGGCGGGTAGAGACCCAGTACTTC	CASSSSGGRVETQYF
TRBD1	.	TRBJ1-5	TRBV4-2	TGTGCCAGCAGCCAGGGGGACAGGGATCAGCCCCAGCATTTT	CASSQGDRDQPQHF
.	.	TRBJ1-1	TRBV2	TGTGCCAGCTCAGGGTTCGATGAAGCTCTCTTT	CASSGFDEALF
TRBD1	.	TRBJ2-1	TRBV7-9	TGTGCCAGCAGCGCGACCGGGACAGGGATCTATGAGCAGTTCTTC	CASSATGTGIYEQFF
TRBD2	few	TRBJ2-5	TRBV5-1	TGCGCCAGCGATTCGGGTCTAGCGGGAGATGAGACCCAGTACTTC	CASDSGLAGDETQYF
.	.	TRBJ1-2	TRBV7-9	TGCGCCAGCAGCTATTATAAGAGCCCCCCCGGACAAGACTATGGCTACACCTTC	CASSYYKSPPGQDYGYTF
TRBD1	.	TRBJ2-3	TRBV10-1	TGCGCCAGCAGTCCCACGACAGGGGGCATGAGCACAGATACGCAGTATTTT	CASSPTTGGMSTDTQYF
TRBD1	many	TRBJ2-7	TRBV20-1	TGCAGTGCAGTAGGGACAGGGGTGCAATACGAGCAGTACTTC	CSAVGTGVQYEQYF
.	.	TRBJ2-3	TRBV15	TGTGCCACCAGCAGAGCGGGGGAGGCAGATACGCAGTATTTT	CATSRAGEADTQYF
TRBD1	.	TRBJ2-1	TRBV7-2	TGTGCCAGCAGCTTTGCTGGACAGGTCCACAATGAGCAGTTCTTC	CASSFAGQVHNEQFF
TRBD1	.	TRBJ1-1	TRBV5-4	TGTGCCAGCAGCTTGGGAACAGGGGGCCCAGACACTGAAGCTTTCTTT	CASSLGTGGPDTEAFF
.	few	TRBJ2-3	TRBV2	TGTGCCAACGTACAGGAATCTAGCACAGATACGCAGTATTTT	CANVQESSTDTQYF
TRBD2	.	TRBJ2-1	TRBV5-5	TGTGCCAGCAGCCCCGGACTAGCGGGGGGACTAGTCTACAATGAGCAGTTCTTC	CASSPGLAGGLVYNEQFF
.	.	TRBJ2-7	TRBV27	TGTGCCAGCGGGGGTCTAGGGGACGACGAGCAGTACTTC	CASGGLGDDEQYF
.	.	TRBJ1-1	TRBV11-2	TGTGCCAGCAGCTTTTTAAGAGGGGAAGCTTTCTTT	CASSFLRGEAFF
.	.	TRBJ2-1	TRBV27	TGTGCCAGCAGTTTTGGGTTTGAGCAGTTCTTC	CASSFGFEQFF
.	few	TRBJ2-3	TRBV14	TGTGCCAGCAGCCAAGAGAAAGCGGCGCTCACAGATACGCAGTATTTT	CASSQEKAALTDTQYF
.	few	TRBJ1-4	TRBV4-2	TGTGCCAGCAGCCAAGTACGCCAGGGGAGAAGGGCAACTAATGAAAAACTGTTTTTT	CASSQVRQGRRATNEKLFF
.	few	TRBJ2-5	TRBV28	TGTGCCAGCAGCGACAATAGGGGTGAGACCCAGTACTTC	CASSDNRGETQYF
.	.	TRBJ1-2	TRBV12-3/TRBV12-4	TGTGCCAGCAGACCCAGCATTAACTATGGCTACACCTTC	CASRPSINYGYTF